Presented here are 20 T cell receptor beta chains from one specimen sequenced in a study of T cell responses to AZD1222 COVID-19 vaccine. Profiled with immunoSEQ multiplex PCR; TCRdb holds only in-frame clones, not every one. The repertoire holds roughly 180,000 clones, with about 93% as singletons. The specimen comprised peripheral blood, sampled 28 days after the second dose of the MenACWY control vaccine. The receptors originated from an adult who received the MenACWY meningococcal vaccine as a control.

The rearrangement links TRBV21-1 to TRBJ2-1. TRBV21-1 constitutes a pseudogene. This CDR3 is built from 22 residues. CDR3: CASSKAVRPGTSRLRLYNEQFF. The CDR3 DNA is TGTGCCAGCAGCAAAGCCGTACGGCCCGGGACCTCAAGGCTCCGTCTATACAATGAGCAGTTCTTC.

This clone was picked up a small number of times. The rearrangement joins TRBV18 to TRBJ2-7, with D perhaps TRBD1 (6 bases). Trimming took off 2 bases at V and 6 bases at J, with 14 bases between the two ends. Per germline, CDR1 KGHSH and CDR2 LQKENI. The CDR3 covers 14 residues. The CDR3 nucleotides are TGTGCCAGCTCACCAAATGGACAGCCTTCCGAGCAGTACTTC. Translation: CASSPNGQPSEQYF.

This clone was counted once. This chain joins TRBV27 and TRBJ2-1; tentatively, D is TRBD2 (7 bases). The CDR3 is 17 amino acids. V was shortened by 1 base and J by 4 bases, with 17 bases between the two germline ends. Germline V gives CDR1 MNHEY, CDR2 SMNVEV (reference sequence). CDR3 sequence: CASSLLRGAGAYNEQFF. Written as DNA, the CDR3 is TGTGCCAGCAGTTTATTAAGAGGGGCGGGGGCTTACAATGAGCAGTTCTTC.

The chain uses TRBV6-5 and TRBJ1-1; D might be TRBD1 (5 bases). Germline-derived CDR1 and CDR2 are MNHEY and SVGAGI. The length of the CDR3 is 11 residues. CDR3 amino acids: CVGGRGTEAFF. CDR3 nucleotide sequence: TGTGTTGGGGGGAGAGGGACTGAAGCTTTCTTT.

The chain combines TRBV15 with TRBJ2-7; D call uncertain. CDR3 length equals 12 residues. V was trimmed by 5 bases and J by 2 bases, leaving 7 bases between them. The germline V gene encodes CDR1 LNHNV and CDR2 YYDKDF (reference sequence). The CDR3 is CATSSGPYEQYF. In DNA, the CDR3 is TGTGCCACCAGCTCAGGTCCCTACGAGCAGTACTTC.

This clone was picked up one time. The chain combines TRBV6-5 with TRBJ2-7; weak D call: TRBD2 (6 bases). The CDR3 runs to 14 residues. Germline V lookup: CDR1 MNHEY, CDR2 SVGAGI. The V gene lost 6 bases and the J gene lost 0 bases, with 12 bases spanning the gap. The CDR3 DNA reads TGTGCCAGCAGGACCGCGGGACCCTCCTACGAGCAGTACTTC. Its translation is CASRTAGPSYEQYF.

This chain uses TRBV19 with TRBJ1-5; D unclear. Between the trimmed V and J ends, which lost 1 base and 0 bases, there was a span of 10 bases. This CDR3 comprises 16 residues. Germline CDR1 is LNHDA and CDR2 is SQIVND (reference sequence). The CDR3 reads CASSIGAGYSNQPQHF. The CDR3 DNA follows: TGTGCCAGTAGTATAGGGGCAGGTTATAGCAATCAGCCCCAGCATTTT. Looking up the rest from reference TRBV19 and TRBJ1-5 gives the full variable domain: DGGITQSPKYLFRKEGQNVTLSCEQNLNHDAMYWYRQDPGQGLRLIYYSQIVNDFQKGDIAEGYSVSREKKESFPLTVTSAQKNPTAFYLCASSIGAGYSNQPQHFGDGTRLSIL.

The chain is built from TRBV7-2 and TRBJ1-5; D is unresolved. V was clipped by 1 base and J by 3 bases, with 13 bases between them. CDR1 is SGHTA, CDR2 FQGNSA, per germline. The CDR3 runs 16 residues. In DNA form, the CDR3 reads TGTGCCAGCAGCTTAGTCAGCAGTACCGTCAATCAGCCCCAGCATTTT. It yields the protein CASSLVSSTVNQPQHF.

This clone was seen only once. The chain carries TRBV27 and TRBJ1-2; D is unclear. V was pared by 2 bases and J by 7 bases, with 14 bases between. This CDR3 contains 14 residues. CDR1 MNHEY and CDR2 SMNVEV come from the germline V gene (reference sequence). This CDR3 is CASSLQATGRGYTF. The CDR3 coding sequence is TGTGCCAGCAGTTTACAGGCCACCGGGCGTGGCTACACCTTC.

V gene TRBV5-1 combines with J gene TRBJ1-1, with TRBD1 matching 7 bases. Per the germline V gene, CDR1 is SGHRS and CDR2 is YFSETQ. The CDR3 extends over 14 amino acids. Germline trimming cut 3 bases from V and 3 bases from J; bases unmatched to any gene: 5. The CDR3: CASSSGQAYTEAFF. The CDR3 nucleotides read TGCGCCAGCAGCTCAGGACAGGCTTACACTGAAGCTTTCTTT.

This sequence joins TRBV9 and TRBJ2-1, with 7 bases lining up with TRBD2. V shed 6 bases and J 6 bases; nucleotides not matched to a gene: 12. CDR3 length: 15 amino acids. Germline lookup yields CDR1 SGDLS and CDR2 YYNGEE. As DNA, the CDR3 is TGTGCCAGCAACGCCGGGGGAGGGAATGGCAATGAGCAGTTCTTC. Protein: CASNAGGGNGNEQFF.

The rearrangement uses TRBV29-1 and TRBJ1-2, with 9 positions matching TRBD1. V was pared by 7 bases and J by 7 bases, with 10 bases of the junction left unmatched. Germline loops: CDR1 SQVTM, CDR2 ANQGSEA. This CDR3 region has 13 residues. The CDR3 is CSGGDRVSSGYTF. Here the CDR3 DNA reads TGCAGCGGAGGGGACAGGGTTTCCTCTGGCTACACCTTC.

J is TRBJ2-2 and V is TRBV5-1; 8 bases match TRBD1. The CDR3 extends over 17 amino acids. Looked up from germline, CDR1 is SGHRS and CDR2 is YFSETQ. Germline trimming cut 4 bases from V and 8 bases from J; bases unmatched to any gene: 16. The CDR3 here is CASSPAPSGTGRGELFF. The CDR3 DNA is TGCGCCAGCAGCCCCGCTCCTTCCGGGACAGGTCGGGGGGAGCTGTTTTTT. The entire variable domain, with the rest obtained from reference TRBV5-1 and TRBJ2-2, is as follows: KAGVTQTPRYLIKTRGQQVTLSCSPISGHRSVSWYQQTPGQGLQFLFEYFSETQRNKGNFPGRFSGRQFSNSRSEMNVSTLELGDSALYLCASSPAPSGTGRGELFFGEGSRLTVL.

This clone has only one observation. The chain joins TRBV5-1 to TRBJ2-7; 9 bases are a match to TRBD1. V trimming: 3 bases; J trimming: 5 bases; junction bases outside the gene matches: 6. This CDR3 region has 14 residues. Germline values: CDR1 SGHRS, CDR2 YFSETQ. CDR3 sequence: CASSWGQGRDEQYF. The CDR3 nucleotides are TGCGCCAGCAGCTGGGGACAGGGAAGAGACGAGCAGTACTTC.

The chain recombines TRBV11-2 with TRBJ1-2; tentative D call: TRBD1 (6 bases). CDR1 and CDR2 from the germline V gene are SGHAT and FQNNGV. This CDR3 is 14 amino acids long. V lost 1 base and J lost 8, with 14 bases in between. Here the CDR3 reads CASSLGQANRGYTF. The CDR3 DNA reads TGTGCCAGCAGCTTAGGACAGGCAAATCGGGGCTACACCTTC.

This clone was found once. The CDR3 nucleotides read TGTGCCAGCAGCACTGGGCAGGGGAGTACTGAAGCTTTCTTT. Protein product: CASSTGQGSTEAFF. The genes are TRBV7-3 and TRBJ1-1; D is perhaps TRBD1 (6 bases). Trimming took 5 bases from V and 5 from J, leaving 15 bases between them. The CDR3 length is 14 residues. Germline CDR1 SGHTA, CDR2 FQGTGA.

This clone appeared a single time. The rearrangement links TRBV4-1 to TRBJ2-1; 9 bases are a match to TRBD2. The CDR3 covers 15 residues. Germline lookup yields CDR1 MGHRA and CDR2 YSYEKL. The DNA of the CDR3 is TGCCCCCCCCGCCGCGGGGGGGTCTCCTACAATGAGCAGTTCTTC. Translating gives CPPRRGGVSYNEQFF.

The chain uses TRBV4-2 and TRBJ1-2; D may be TRBD1 (6 bases). V lost 0 bases and J 4 bases, leaving 12 bases between the germline ends. The CDR3 loop spans 15 amino acids. The germline V gene has CDR1 LGHNA and CDR2 YNFKEQ. DNA of the CDR3: TGTGCCAGCAGCCAAGATAGGGGGGGACCCTATGGCTACACCTTC. As protein: CASSQDRGGPYGYTF.

The J gene is TRBJ2-7, the V gene TRBV3-1 (or the pseudogene TRBV3-2), with D uncertain. CDR3 size: 14 residues. Germline CDR1 LGHDT, CDR2 YNNKEL (reference sequence). V was shortened by 1 base and J by 2 bases, with 9 bases between the two germline ends. The CDR3 DNA reads as TGTGCCAGCAGCCAAGTAAGGCAGACCTACGAGCAGTACTTC. Protein product: CASSQVRQTYEQYF.

V gene TRBV11-3 combines with J gene TRBJ1-2; 7 positions agree with TRBD1. Trimming took 4 bases from V and 6 from J; bases not matched to a gene: 5. The CDR3 is made up of 13 amino acids. Germline CDR1 is SGHNT and CDR2 is YENEEA. The CDR3 nucleotides read TGTGCCAGCAGCTCACAGGGGCGGGATGGCTACACCTTC. Encoded protein: CASSSQGRDGYTF.